Included here is one T cell receptor (beta chain) sequence, with context. Without the conserved terminal phenylalanine or tryptophan, this CDR3 likely stems from a read error. This PCR relied on a set of 60 Vbeta primers and 13 Jbeta primers. Repertoires were generated with immunoSEQ multiplex PCR, while TCRdb's copy carries only in-frame clones and drops some. The sample lists about 180,000 clones; 65% to 90% were seen once. These data are taken from a study of cytomegalovirus exposure and HLA in healthy donors. The CDR3 has 14 residues. Germline V gene data show CDR1 as MNHEY and CDR2 as SVGAGI. Trimming stripped 5 bases from V and 2 bases from J, with 12 bases between.

The chain recombines TRBV6-5 with TRBJ1-2; D gene uncertain. The sequence came from a girl aged 2 to 9 in good health and CMV-seropositive. What was sequenced was PBMCs. CDR3 sequence reads: CASSPPDGNYGYTL. DNA of the CDR3: TGTGCCAGCAGTCCTCCGGACGGGAACTATGGCTACACCCTC.